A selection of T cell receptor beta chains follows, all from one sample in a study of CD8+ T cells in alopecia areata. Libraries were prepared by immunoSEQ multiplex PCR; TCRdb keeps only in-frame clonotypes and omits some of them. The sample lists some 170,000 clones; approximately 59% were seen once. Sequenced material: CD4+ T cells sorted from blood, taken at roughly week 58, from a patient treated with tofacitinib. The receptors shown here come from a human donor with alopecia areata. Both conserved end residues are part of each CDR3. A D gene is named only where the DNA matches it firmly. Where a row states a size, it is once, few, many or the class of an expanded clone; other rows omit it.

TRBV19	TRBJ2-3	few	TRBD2	CASSIVPRLAGEVDTQYF	TGTGCCAGTAGTATAGTCCCGCGACTAGCGGGGGAGGTAGATACGCAGTATTTT
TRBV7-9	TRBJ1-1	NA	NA	CASSLDTTGDEAFF	TGTGCCAGCAGCCTAGACACGACCGGAGATGAAGCTTTCTTT
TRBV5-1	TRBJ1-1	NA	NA	CASSLSNTEAFF	TGCGCCAGCAGCTTGTCAAACACTGAAGCTTTCTTT
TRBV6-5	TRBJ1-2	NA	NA	CATTATGTYYGYTF	TGTGCCACAACCGCCACCGGGACCTACTATGGCTACACCTTC
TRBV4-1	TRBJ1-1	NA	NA	CASSGTEAFF	TGCGCCAGCAGTGGCACTGAAGCTTTCTTT
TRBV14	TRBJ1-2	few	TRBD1	CASSPPGQAFYGYTF	TGTGCCAGCAGCCCGCCGGGACAGGCCTTCTATGGCTACACCTTC
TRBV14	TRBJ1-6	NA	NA	CASSQGRGALHF	TGTGCCAGCAGCCAGGGCCGAGGTGCCCTCCACTTT
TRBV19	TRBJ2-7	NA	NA	CASTNRDSYEQYF	TGTGCCAGTACCAACAGGGACTCCTACGAGCAGTACTTC
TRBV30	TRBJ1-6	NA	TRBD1	CAWSSGQGRPLHF	TGTGCCTGGAGTTCGGGACAGGGAAGGCCCCTCCACTTT
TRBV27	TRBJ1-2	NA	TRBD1	CASKRTGGGYTF	TGTGCCAGCAAGCGGACAGGGGGCGGCTACACCTTC
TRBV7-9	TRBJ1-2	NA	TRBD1	CASSFDRGQDGYTF	TGTGCCAGCAGCTTCGACAGGGGGCAGGATGGCTACACCTTC
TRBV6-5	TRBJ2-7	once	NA	CASSKRTVESQYF	TGTGCCAGCAGTAAAAGGACAGTAGAGTCGCAGTACTTC
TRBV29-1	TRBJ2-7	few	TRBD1	CSAGQGDTYEQYF	TGCAGCGCCGGACAGGGGGATACCTACGAGCAGTACTTC
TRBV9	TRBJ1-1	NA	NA	CASSVTDTNTEAFF	TGTGCCAGCAGCGTAACAGACACGAACACTGAAGCTTTCTTT
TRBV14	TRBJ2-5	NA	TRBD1	CASSRDRGVGTQYF	TGTGCCAGCAGCCGGGACAGGGGAGTAGGGACCCAGTACTTC
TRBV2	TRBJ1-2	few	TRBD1	CASSETLQGADGYTF	TGTGCCAGCAGTGAAACCCTGCAGGGGGCGGATGGCTACACCTTC
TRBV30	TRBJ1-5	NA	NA	CAWSQSPRTDLYQPQHF	TGTGCCTGGAGCCAATCACCCCGGACAGACCTTTATCAGCCCCAGCATTTT
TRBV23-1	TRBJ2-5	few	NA	CAARGTKAGIQYF	TGCGCCGCCCGGGGGACGAAGGCCGGTATCCAGTACTTC
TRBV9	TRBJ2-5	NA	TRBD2	CASSGGPGEGETQYF	TGTGCCAGCAGCGGAGGCCCGGGGGAGGGAGAGACCCAGTACTTC
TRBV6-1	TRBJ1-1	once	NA	CASSEAQGVRAFF	TGTGCCAGCAGTGAAGCACAGGGCGTGAGGGCTTTCTTT
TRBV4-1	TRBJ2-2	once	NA	CASSQGPKGELFF	TGCGCCAGCAGCCAAGGACCCAAGGGGGAGCTGTTTTTT
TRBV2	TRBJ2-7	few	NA	CASSPTPSTYEQYF	TGTGCCAGCAGTCCCACCCCGTCCACCTACGAGCAGTACTTC
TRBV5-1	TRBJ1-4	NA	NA	CASRINLSTNEKLFF	TGCGCCAGCAGGATTAACCTATCAACTAATGAAAAACTGTTTTTT
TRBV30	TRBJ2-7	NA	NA	CAWSADREEQYF	TGTGCCTGGAGTGCGGACAGAGAGGAGCAGTACTTC
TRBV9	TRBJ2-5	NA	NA	CASSVSTGLSSAETQYF	TGTGCCAGCAGCGTATCGACCGGGCTATCATCAGCAGAGACCCAGTACTTC
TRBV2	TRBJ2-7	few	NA	CASSRVEQYF	TGTGCCAGCAGCCGGGTCGAGCAGTACTTC
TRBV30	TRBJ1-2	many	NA	CAWSVEADYGYTF	TGTGCCTGGAGTGTGGAGGCAGACTATGGCTACACCTTC